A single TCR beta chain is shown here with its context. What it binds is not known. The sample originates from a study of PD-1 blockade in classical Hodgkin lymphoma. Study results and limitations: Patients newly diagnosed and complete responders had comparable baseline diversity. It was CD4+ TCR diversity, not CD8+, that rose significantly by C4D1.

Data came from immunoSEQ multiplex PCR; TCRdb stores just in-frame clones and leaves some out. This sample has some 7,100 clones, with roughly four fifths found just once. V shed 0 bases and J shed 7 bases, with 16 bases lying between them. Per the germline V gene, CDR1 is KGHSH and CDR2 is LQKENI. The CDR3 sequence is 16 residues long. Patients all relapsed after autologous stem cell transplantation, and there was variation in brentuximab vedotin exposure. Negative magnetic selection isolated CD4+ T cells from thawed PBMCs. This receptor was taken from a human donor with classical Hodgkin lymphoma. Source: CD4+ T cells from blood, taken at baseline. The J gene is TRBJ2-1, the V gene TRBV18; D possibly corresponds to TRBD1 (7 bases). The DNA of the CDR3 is TGTGCCAGCTCACCACCCTCGGGGGACAGAGGGAATGAGCAGTTCTTC. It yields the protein CASSPPSGDRGNEQFF.